This TCR beta chain was identified in a study of T-cell memory formation after mild COVID-19. Per germline, CDR1 SGHTA and CDR2 FQGNSA. The CDR3 extends over 14 amino acids. Trimming removed 7 bases from V and 8 bases from J; junction bases left unmatched: 11. One entry per CDR3 protein results from TCRdb running MiXCR on the 5' RACE reads. The table has 180,000 or so distinct CDR3 sequences, under 20% seen once. The rearrangement links TRBV7-2 to TRBJ2-1; 7 bases fit TRBD2. The source is an adult woman who had mild COVID-19 (a few samples of this study predate the infection). Cell type and time point are not known. The sequenced material came from PBMCs or a T cell subset sorted from them (not recorded which). The CDR3 DNA follows: TGTGCCAGCAAACGTGCGGGAGTGTTGGATGAGCAGTTCTTC. Its translation is CASKRAGVLDEQFF.